These 9 T cell receptor beta chains originate from one sample sequenced in a study of Graves' ophthalmopathy and Graves' hyperthyroidism. RNA transcripts provided the template for amplifying TCR beta CDR3 regions. First-round RT-PCR used HTBI primers; second-round multiplex PCR followed. MiXCR, run by TCRdb on the multiplex PCR reads, gives a single entry per CDR3 protein. Of roughly 160,000 distinct CDR3 sequences listed, about 40% are singletons. The sequencing sample was made of peripheral blood. The receptor set was obtained from a woman between 40 and 50 years old with Graves' ophthalmopathy.

Many counts were recorded for this clonotype. The chain joins TRBV24-1 to TRBJ2-2; no firm D call. Germline V gene data show CDR1 as KGHDR and CDR2 as SFDVKD. Deletions cut 1 base from V and 0 bases from J, with 5 bases between. The CDR3 sequence is 15 residues long. DNA for the CDR3: TGTGCCACCAGTGATTTCCCCACGAACACCGGGGAGCTGTTTTTT. Translation gives CATSDFPTNTGELFF.

This clonotype was seen repeatedly, ten times or more. The rearrangement joins TRBV10-3 to TRBJ1-1; 8 bases match TRBD1. The CDR3 is 12 residues long. Unmatched junction bases numbered 2, after V lost 3 bases and J lost 8 bases. Germline assignment: CDR1 ENHRY and CDR2 SYGVKD. CDR3 nucleotides: TGTGCCATCAGTGATGGGACAGGAGAAGCTTTCTTT. Its protein product is CAISDGTGEAFF.

The chain employs TRBV2 and TRBJ2-7, with TRBD1 matching over 8 bases. The CDR3 spans 14 residues. With V trimmed by 1 base and J by 3 bases, 2 bases remained unmatched. Germline V gene lookup returns CDR1 SNHLY and CDR2 FYNNEI. CDR3 nucleotides: TGTGCCAGCAGTGAAGGGACAGGGATCTACGAGCAGTACTTC. Its translation is CASSEGTGIYEQYF. Complete variable domain (other parts from reference TRBV2 and TRBJ2-7): EPEVTQTPSHQVTQMGQEVILRCVPISNHLYFYWYRQILGQKVEFLVSFYNNEISEKSEIFDDQFSVERPDGSNFTLKIRSTKLEDSAMYFCASSEGTGIYEQYFGPGTRLTVT.

This clonotype was seen at least ten times. The chain carries TRBV5-1 and TRBJ1-1; 8 bases are shared with TRBD1. The germline CDR1 and CDR2 sequences are SGHRS and YFSETQ. The CDR3 is 15 residues long. V was pared by 4 bases and J by 6 bases, with 11 bases of the junction left unmatched. CDR3 coding DNA: TGCGCCAGCAGCCTGGGGCCGGACAGGGTCTCTGAAGCTTTCTTT. It yields the protein CASSLGPDRVSEAFF.

In this sample, this clonotype turned up many times. V gene TRBV27 combines with J gene TRBJ1-2; D may be TRBD1 (5 bases). The ends were cut back, 8 bases at V and 6 bases at J, with 19 bases in the middle. Germline CDR1 and CDR2: MNHEY and SMNVEV (reference sequence). The CDR3 runs 14 residues. The DNA of the CDR3 is TGTGCCAGCGGGGTGGACATGGGGGAGAATGGCTACACCTTC. This gives the protein CASGVDMGENGYTF.

V gene TRBV27 combines with J gene TRBJ1-6; D call uncertain. The CDR3 consists of 12 residues. Germline values: CDR1 MNHEY, CDR2 SMNVEV (reference sequence). V shed 3 bases and J shed 9 bases, with 6 bases lying between them. This chain's CDR3 is CASSFGSSPLHF. The CDR3 DNA reads as TGTGCCAGCAGTTTCGGTAGTTCACCCCTCCACTTT.

This clonotype showed up many times. This may come from a read error, since a much larger clone is one base off. V usage is TRBV27 and J usage is TRBJ2-7; 16 bases fit TRBD2. Germline V gene sequence: CDR1 MNHEY, CDR2 SMNVEV (reference sequence). V gave up 2 bases and J gave up 5 bases; unmatched junction bases: 6. The CDR3 is 17 residues long. This chain's CDR3 is CASSLPGLAGGPNEQYF. The CDR3, as DNA: TGTGCCAGCAGTTTACCGGGACTAGCGGGAGGGCCCAACGAGCAGTACTTC.

This rearrangement joins TRBV6-4 to TRBJ2-7, with D possibly being TRBD1 (5 bases). V was cut by 9 bases and J by 2 bases, with 11 bases left in between. The CDR3 has 12 residues. Germline V gene sequence: CDR1 MRHNA, CDR2 SNTAGT. The CDR3 bases are TGTGCCAGTCAGGGTATTACCTACGAGCAGTACTTC. Amino acid sequence: CASQGITYEQYF.

This clonotype was seen repeatedly, ten times or more. The chain uses TRBV6-1 and TRBJ1-2; D is unresolved. This CDR3 has 16 residues. Germline CDR1 is MNHNS and CDR2 is SASEGT. Between the trimmed V and J ends, which lost 6 bases and 6 bases, there was a span of 23 bases. The CDR3 coding sequence is TGTGCCAGCAGCACCTCTTACGGGTCGTCTGGAGATGGCTACACCTTC. Protein sequence: CASSTSYGSSGDGYTF.